The following is a T cell receptor (beta chain) sequence with its context. Its antigen is not known. Trimming took 3 bases from V and 2 from J; bases not matched to a gene: 3. The germline gives CDR1 SGHTA, CDR2 FQGNSA. The CDR3 loop spans 14 amino acids. The data are from a study of vaccination and CD4 T cells after COVID-19. Indicated treatment: approximately nine-day PBMC culture with coronavirus spike peptide pools or control peptides (ViraFEST assay). Cultured CD4+ T cells had their DNA profiled by the Oncomine TCR Beta short-read assay. TCRdb ran MiXCR on the PCR reads and lists one entry per CDR3 protein. The repertoire consists of 15,000 to 19,000 distinct CDR3 sequences, with about 39% occurring once and the leading ten covering roughly 5.5%.

The chain joins TRBV7-2 to TRBJ1-2, with 7 bases fitting TRBD1. Material: CD4+ T cells from blood, cultured in vitro, obtained before SARS-CoV-2 vaccination. This receptor was identified in a human donor who had recovered from COVID-19. CDR3 nucleotides: TGTGCCAGCAGCTTTAACAGGGGCAACTATGGCTACACCTTC. The encoded protein is CASSFNRGNYGYTF.